Below are 20 T cell receptor beta chains sequenced from a single sample in a study of blood T cell repertoires in COVID-19. The method was immunoSEQ multiplex PCR; TCRdb's version includes in-frame clones alone and lacks a portion of them. The table records 400,000 to 450,000 clones, more than 70% of them present only once. The specimen was peripheral blood. Receptor source: a woman aged 50 to 60 with COVID-19, enrolled during active disease.

The chain has TRBV11-2 and TRBJ1-5; D is unclear. This CDR3 contains 15 residues. V was cut by 4 bases and J by 3 bases, with 13 bases left in between. Germline lookup yields CDR1 SGHAT and CDR2 FQNNGV. This chain's CDR3 is CASSSERADNQPQHF. CDR3 coding DNA: TGTGCCAGCAGCTCCGAGCGGGCGGACAATCAGCCCCAGCATTTT. The full variable domain, in which reference TRBV11-2 and TRBJ1-5 provide the parts outside the CDR3, is EAGVAQSPRYKIIEKRQSVAFWCNPISGHATLYWYQQILGQGPKLLIQFQNNGVVDDSQLPKDRFSAERLKGVDSTLKIQPAKLEDSAVYLCASSSERADNQPQHFGDGTRLSIL.

The chain has TRBV6-6 and TRBJ2-1; 9 nucleotides align to TRBD2. Trimming at V came to 0 bases and at J to 8 bases, leaving 8 bases not matched to a gene. This CDR3 comprises 16 residues. Germline V gene lookup returns CDR1 MNHNY and CDR2 SVGAGI (reference sequence). The CDR3 region is CASSYSMLAGVYEQFF. CDR3 nucleotide sequence: TGTGCCAGCAGTTACTCGATGTTAGCGGGGGTCTATGAGCAGTTCTTC.

The rearrangement uses TRBV7-2 and TRBJ2-5, with D possibly TRBD1 on 5 matching bases. This CDR3 is 15 amino acids long. V dropped 1 base and J dropped 2 bases, with 11 bases sitting between them. From germline, CDR1 is SGHTA and CDR2 FQGNSA. Here the CDR3 reads CASSLVSDRQETQYF. The CDR3 nucleotides are TGTGCCAGCAGCTTAGTCTCCGACAGACAAGAGACCCAGTACTTC.

The chain carries TRBV18 and TRBJ1-3, with D unresolved. The germline V gene has CDR1 KGHSH and CDR2 LQKENI. The CDR3 has 15 residues. V shed 7 bases and J shed 0 bases, with 13 bases lying between them. This chain's CDR3 is CASLRTESSGNTIYF. The DNA for the CDR3 is TGTGCCAGCTTACGAACTGAGAGCTCTGGAAACACCATATATTTT. The full variable domain, rest sourced from reference TRBV18 and TRBJ1-3, is NAGVMQNPRHLVRRRGQEARLRCSPMKGHSHVYWYRQLPEEGLKFMVYLQKENIIDESGMPKERFSAEFPKEGPSILRIQQVVRGDSAAYFCASLRTESSGNTIYFGEGSWLTVV.

The rearrangement uses TRBV21-1 and TRBJ2-1; TRBD1 was called by the table and not checked on the DNA. TRBV21-1 is noted as a pseudogene. The CDR3 is 14 residues long. This CDR3 is CASQLGAGVNEQFF. CDR3 coding DNA: TGTGCCAGCCAGCTTGGGGCAGGGGTCAATGAGCAGTTCTTC.

This clone was observed a few times. J is TRBJ2-1 and V is TRBV28; 8 nucleotides agree with TRBD1. The CDR3 consists of 13 residues. Unmatched junction bases numbered 3, after V lost 5 bases and J lost 6 bases. CDR1 and CDR2 (germline): MDHEN, SYDVKM. The CDR3 reads CASSVDRANEQFF. CDR3 sequence (DNA): TGTGCCAGCAGTGTGGACAGGGCCAATGAGCAGTTCTTC.

The V gene is TRBV3-1 (or the pseudogene TRBV3-2), the J gene TRBJ1-3; D perhaps matches TRBD1 (6 bases). This CDR3 spans 14 amino acids. The germline V and J ends were trimmed by 8 bases and 0 bases, with 11 bases remaining between them. Germline values: CDR1 LGHDT, CDR2 YNNKEL (reference sequence). CDR3 amino acids: CASGGTRSGNTIYF. The CDR3 nucleotides read TGTGCCAGCGGGGGCACCCGCTCTGGAAACACCATATATTTT.

This chain joins TRBV29-1 and TRBJ1-2; D is unresolved. The CDR3 has 14 residues. In germline, CDR1 is SQVTM, CDR2 ANQGSEA. Trimming shortened V by 0 bases and J by 3 bases, and 11 bases separated the two germline ends. CDR3 coding DNA: TGCAGCGTTGAAGATCTTCGGAGAGACTATGGCTACACCTTC. It yields the protein CSVEDLRRDYGYTF.

This clone was recorded only once. This rearrangement joins TRBV5-4 to TRBJ1-1, with D hard to call. V lost 1 base and J lost 0, with 10 bases in between. Germline lookup yields CDR1 SGHNT and CDR2 YYREEE (reference sequence). This CDR3 region has 15 residues. The chain's CDR3 is CASSLNSGLNTEAFF. The CDR3 nucleotides read TGTGCCAGCAGCTTGAATAGCGGACTGAACACTGAAGCTTTCTTT.

This clone was seen once. The genes are TRBV6-5 and TRBJ1-2; D remains ambiguous. CDR3 size: 13 residues. Germline assignment: CDR1 MNHEY and CDR2 SVGAGI. V dropped 8 bases and J dropped 8 bases, with 18 bases sitting between them. In DNA, the CDR3 is TGTGCCAGCTTCAGTTCGAGGGTGGTCGGCTACACCTTC. Translating it yields CASFSSRVVGYTF.

V is TRBV6-5 and J is TRBJ1-1; TRBD1 is a possible D gene (5 bases). Looked up from germline, CDR1 is MNHEY and CDR2 is SVGAGI. Trimming removed 6 bases at V and 5 bases at J, with 19 bases between. The length of the CDR3 is 15 residues. The CDR3 DNA reads TGTGCCAGCAGCTCAACCGATGGGGGAGGGACTGAAGCTTTCTTT. It is translated as CASSSTDGGGTEAFF.

V usage is TRBV15 and J usage is TRBJ2-3; a weak D match, TRBD2 (5 bases). The CDR3 consists of 16 residues. Trimming cost V 5 bases and J 4 bases, with 19 bases left between them. The germline CDR1 and CDR2 sequences are LNHNV and YYDKDF (reference sequence). The CDR3 loop is CATSVLRVGPSDTQYF. The CDR3 region has the DNA TGTGCCACCAGCGTTTTGAGGGTTGGTCCCTCAGATACGCAGTATTTT.

This clone has just a few counts. J is TRBJ1-5 and V is TRBV5-5; 8 bases line up with TRBD1. Germline V lookup: CDR1 SGHKS, CDR2 YYEKEE (reference sequence). The CDR3 totals 15 residues. The V gene end was trimmed by 3 bases and the J gene end by 2 bases; junction bases not matched to a gene: 4. CDR3 DNA sequence: TGTGCCAGCAGCTCCACAGGGGGACGCAATCAGCCCCAGCATTTT. This encodes CASSSTGGRNQPQHF.

This chain joins TRBV19 and TRBJ2-6, with D possibly being TRBD2 (5 bases). Trimming left V 3 bases short and J 4 bases short, with 13 bases between. The germline CDR1 and CDR2 sequences are LNHDA and SQIVND (reference sequence). CDR3 size: 16 residues. The CDR3 nucleotides are TGTGCCAGTAGTATTCGCGGGCGGGCCGGGGCCAACGTCCTGACTTTC. Encoded protein: CASSIRGRAGANVLTF.

J is TRBJ1-5 and V is TRBV7-3, with 10 bases fitting TRBD1. Unmatched junction bases numbered 10, after V lost 5 bases and J lost 6 bases. Germline V CDR1 and CDR2: SGHTA, FQGTGA. This CDR3 comprises 16 residues. CDR3 sequence: CASSPLGQGGGQPQHF. DNA for the CDR3: TGTGCCAGCAGCCCCCTAGGACAGGGGGGAGGTCAGCCCCAGCATTTT.

The table lists this clone with a count of one. This chain links TRBV4-2 with TRBJ1-5; TRBD1 is a possible D gene (5 bases). Germline CDR1 and CDR2: LGHNA and YNFKEQ. CDR3 length: 16 amino acids. V was clipped by 1 base and J by 4 bases, with 14 bases between them. The CDR3 reads CASSQGGREGNQPQHF. CDR3 bases: TGTGCCAGCAGCCAAGGGGGCCGTGAAGGGAATCAGCCCCAGCATTTT.

The chain joins TRBV6-5 to TRBJ2-7; D perhaps matches TRBD2 (6 bases). Trimming pared 6 bases from V and 3 bases from J, leaving 18 bases between. Germline V gene data show CDR1 as MNHEY and CDR2 as SVGAGI. This CDR3 has 15 amino acids. The CDR3 protein is CASSQTGGALYEQYF. In DNA, the CDR3 is TGTGCCAGCAGCCAAACCGGGGGAGCCCTCTACGAGCAGTACTTC.

The chain combines TRBV5-6 with TRBJ2-3; D possibly corresponds to TRBD1 (5 bases). The CDR3 runs to 13 residues. The V gene lost 3 bases and the J gene lost 4 bases, with 9 bases spanning the gap. The germline CDR1 and CDR2 sequences are SGHDT and YYEEEE. Written as DNA, the CDR3 is TGTGCCAGCAGCTGGTTACAGGCAGATACGCAGTATTTT. Its protein product is CASSWLQADTQYF.

J is TRBJ2-7 and V is TRBV5-6, with 7 bases identical to TRBD1. Losses at the gene ends were 1 base for V and 2 bases for J; bases not matched to a gene: 9. CDR3 length: 16 amino acids. Germline V gene lookup returns CDR1 SGHDT and CDR2 YYEEEE. CDR3 in amino acids: CASSLFLRGPTYEQYF. For the CDR3, the DNA is TGTGCCAGCAGCTTGTTTCTGAGGGGGCCGACCTACGAGCAGTACTTC.

There are a few counts of this clone. This chain connects TRBV18 to TRBJ1-5; D remains unclear. The V and J ends lost 2 bases and 5 bases respectively, with 7 bases between them. Germline V CDR1 and CDR2: KGHSH, LQKENI. The CDR3 has 13 amino acids. CDR3 loop: CASSPSADQPQHF. CDR3 bases: TGTGCCAGCTCACCAAGTGCGGATCAGCCCCAGCATTTT.